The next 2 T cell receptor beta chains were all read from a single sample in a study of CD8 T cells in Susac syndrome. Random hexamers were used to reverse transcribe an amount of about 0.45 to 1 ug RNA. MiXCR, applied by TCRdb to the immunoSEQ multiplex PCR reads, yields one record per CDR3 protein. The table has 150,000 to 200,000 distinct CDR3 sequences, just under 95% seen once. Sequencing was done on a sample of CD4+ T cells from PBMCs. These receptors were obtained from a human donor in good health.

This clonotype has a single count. CDR3 DNA: TGCGCCAGCAGCCAATCGGTAGCGGGGGTAACCGGGGAGCTGTTTTTT. This translates into CASSQSVAGVTGELFF. The chain joins TRBV4-3 to TRBJ2-2, with 9 bases aligning to TRBD2. Germline CDR1 is LGHNA and CDR2 is YSLEER. The CDR3 extends over 16 amino acids. V shed 2 bases, J shed 5 bases, and the junction held 6 bases outside the gene matches.

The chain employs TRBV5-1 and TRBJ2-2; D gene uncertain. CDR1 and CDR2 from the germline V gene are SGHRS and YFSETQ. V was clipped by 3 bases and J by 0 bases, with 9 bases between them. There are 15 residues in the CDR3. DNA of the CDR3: TGCGCCAGCAGCTCAGGCACCCCGAACACCGGGGAGCTGTTTTTT. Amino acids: CASSSGTPNTGELFF.